The 29 T cell receptor beta chains in this list originate from one sample, sequenced in a study of cytomegalovirus exposure and HLA in healthy donors. Method: immunoSEQ multiplex PCR; TCRdb's copy keeps in-frame clones and lacks some. The sample has 57,000 or so clones; 91% are singletons. The sequenced material came from PBMCs. Receptors were obtained from a woman aged 25-40 years in good health and CMV-seronegative.

In this sample, this clone turned up a few times. V gene TRBV2 combines with J gene TRBJ2-6, with TRBD1 matching 8 bases. The germline gives CDR1 SNHLY, CDR2 FYNNEI. CDR3 length: 15 amino acids. J was trimmed by 2 bases and V by 5 bases; bases with no gene match: 2. The CDR3 DNA reads as TGTGCCAGCAGTCCGACAGGGGCTGGGGCCAACGTCCTGACTTTC. It is translated as CASSPTGAGANVLTF. Filled out from reference TRBV2 and TRBJ2-6, the complete variable domain reads EPEVTQTPSHQVTQMGQEVILRCVPISNHLYFYWYRQILGQKVEFLVSFYNNEISEKSEIFDDQFSVERPDGSNFTLKIRSTKLEDSAMYFCASSPTGAGANVLTFGAGSRLTVL.

This rearrangement joins TRBV9 to TRBJ1-2; 7 bases are shared with TRBD1. V dropped 3 bases and J dropped 7; count of bases not matched to a gene: 6. Germline V gene lookup returns CDR1 SGDLS and CDR2 YYNGEE. This CDR3 is 13 amino acids long. This CDR3 is CASSAGTARGYTF. Here the CDR3 DNA reads TGTGCCAGCAGCGCAGGGACAGCCCGTGGCTACACCTTC.

The chain uses TRBV5-1 and TRBJ1-2; D is ambiguous. The V end was cut by 1 base, the J end by 2 bases, with 9 bases between. This CDR3 has 14 residues. Looked up from germline, CDR1 is SGHRS and CDR2 is YFSETQ. The CDR3 bases are TGCGCCAGCAGCTTGTCGGGTCAGAACTATGGCTACACCTTC. Protein product: CASSLSGQNYGYTF.

The J gene is TRBJ2-1, the V gene TRBV7-9; 13 nucleotides line up with TRBD2. The germline gives CDR1 SEHNR, CDR2 FQNEAQ (reference sequence). This CDR3 is 18 amino acids long. With 8 bases clipped from V and 2 bases from J, the junction kept 12 bases outside the gene matches. The CDR3 here is CASDLGTSGARTYNEQFF. For the CDR3, the DNA is TGTGCCAGCGACTTAGGGACTAGCGGGGCGCGAACCTACAATGAGCAGTTCTTC.

This chain joins TRBV6-5 and TRBJ2-7, with TRBD2 matching 13 bases. CDR3 length: 14 residues. Germline trimming cut 4 bases from V and 5 bases from J; bases unmatched to any gene: 2. Germline CDR1 MNHEY, CDR2 SVGAGI. CDR3 amino acids: CASSWTSGSNEQYF. The CDR3 DNA follows: TGTGCCAGCAGTTGGACTAGCGGGAGTAACGAGCAGTACTTC.

The chain is built from TRBV30 and TRBJ2-6; D is unclear. The germline V gene encodes CDR1 GTSNPN and CDR2 SVGIG (reference sequence). The V and J ends lost 3 bases and 0 bases respectively, with 6 bases between them. CDR3 length equals 14 residues. The CDR3 sequence: CAWRRVSGANVLTF. The CDR3 nucleotides read TGTGCCTGGAGGAGAGTCTCTGGGGCCAACGTCCTGACTTTC. Complete variable domain (other parts from reference TRBV30 and TRBJ2-6): SQTIHQWPATLVQPVGSPLSLECTVEGTSNPNLYWYRQAAGRGLQLLFYSVGIGQISSEVPQNLSASRPQDRQFILSSKKLLLSDSGFYLCAWRRVSGANVLTFGAGSRLTVL.

The V and J genes are TRBV7-8 and TRBJ1-1; TRBD1 matches at 10 bases. V was clipped by 3 bases and J by 5 bases; unmatched bases: 3. From germline, CDR1 is SGHVS and CDR2 FQNEAQ. The CDR3 sequence is 14 residues long. The CDR3 loop reads CASSLTGGRTEAFF. The CDR3 bases are TGTGCCAGCAGCTTGACAGGGGGCAGGACTGAAGCTTTCTTT.

The chain couples TRBV30 to TRBJ1-1, with D unresolved. Germline V gene data show CDR1 as GTSNPN and CDR2 as SVGIG (reference sequence). The CDR3 has 14 amino acids. With 2 bases removed from V and 0 bases from J, the gap between germline ends came to 10 bases. The CDR3 protein is CAWSFHSMNTEAFF. The CDR3 DNA sequence: TGTGCCTGGAGTTTTCACAGCATGAACACTGAAGCTTTCTTT.

The chain has TRBV7-8 and TRBJ2-7; 12 bases align to TRBD2. Looked up from germline, CDR1 is SGHVS and CDR2 is FQNEAQ. This CDR3 contains 15 residues. With 7 bases clipped from V and 4 bases from J, the junction kept 8 bases outside the gene matches. The CDR3 here is CASMRTSGTGYEQYF. The CDR3 coding sequence is TGTGCCAGCATGCGGACTAGCGGGACCGGATACGAGCAGTACTTC.

The chain recombines TRBV7-3 with TRBJ2-1; D remains ambiguous. The CDR3 runs 16 residues. The V gene lost 4 bases and the J gene lost 2 bases, with 15 bases spanning the gap. CDR1 and CDR2 (germline): SGHTA, FQGTGA. CDR3 nucleotides: TGTGCCAGCAGCTCGGCGGCCGCAACTGCCTACAATGAGCAGTTCTTC. The encoded protein is CASSSAAATAYNEQFF.

This clone is categorized as medium-sized. The chain has TRBV6-1 and TRBJ2-1, with 13 bases that match TRBD2. The CDR3 covers 14 residues. Germline V gene lookup returns CDR1 MNHNS and CDR2 SASEGT. V trimming: 4 bases; J trimming: 8 bases; junction bases outside the gene matches: 2. CDR3 region: CASSGTSGSDEQFF. CDR3 DNA: TGTGCCAGCAGTGGGACTAGCGGGAGTGATGAGCAGTTCTTC.

CDR3 protein: CASSFTLGTDTQYF. CDR3 DNA: TGTGCCAGCAGTTTTACCCTAGGCACAGATACGCAGTATTTT. The chain employs TRBV27 and TRBJ2-3; D remains ambiguous. The CDR3 spans 14 residues. Trimming left V 3 bases short and J 1 base short, with 8 bases between. Germline V lookup: CDR1 MNHEY, CDR2 SMNVEV (reference sequence).

The CDR3 loop reads CASSAAVQAGGLNNEQFF. The CDR3 DNA sequence: TGTGCCAGCAGCGCTGCAGTACAAGCGGGAGGGTTAAACAATGAGCAGTTCTTC. The rearrangement uses TRBV9 and TRBJ2-1, with 10 bases that match TRBD2. CDR1 SGDLS and CDR2 YYNGEE come from the germline V gene. The length of the CDR3 is 18 residues. V was pared by 3 bases and J by 5 bases, with 14 bases of the junction left unmatched.

This clone has more than one count but fewer than ten. The CDR3 nucleotides are TGCGCCAGCAGCCCCGACCCCGTCAGGGGGTCCTACAATGAGCAGTTCTTC. Translation: CASSPDPVRGSYNEQFF. This rearrangement joins TRBV5-1 to TRBJ2-1; 7 bases match TRBD1. The CDR3 totals 17 residues. V lost 4 bases, J lost 1 base, and 11 bases stayed unmatched. Germline loops: CDR1 SGHRS, CDR2 YFSETQ.

The chain couples TRBV4-3 to TRBJ2-1; TRBD2 aligns across 8 bases. V shed 0 bases, J shed 4 bases, and the junction held 11 bases outside the gene matches. Germline values: CDR1 LGHNA, CDR2 YSLEER. This CDR3 region has 18 residues. Written as DNA, the CDR3 is TGCGCCAGCAGCCAAGATTCGAGGGCAGCGGGAGTATACAATGAGCAGTTCTTC. Protein sequence: CASSQDSRAAGVYNEQFF.

The chain couples TRBV28 to TRBJ1-1; D not resolved. The V and J ends lost 3 bases and 4 bases respectively, with 6 bases between them. From germline, CDR1 is MDHEN and CDR2 SYDVKM. The CDR3 runs to 12 residues. The CDR3 reads CASSFRGTEAFF. In nucleotides, the CDR3 is TGTGCCAGCAGTTTTCGGGGCACTGAAGCTTTCTTT.

This clone turned up a few times. This rearrangement joins TRBV9 to TRBJ2-1, with 11 bases matching TRBD2. The CDR3 runs 15 residues. CDR1 SGDLS and CDR2 YYNGEE come from the germline V gene. Trimming took 4 bases from V and 6 from J; bases not matched to a gene: 6. This CDR3 reads CASSRTSGGSNEQFF. DNA for the CDR3: TGTGCCAGCAGCCGTACTAGCGGGGGATCCAATGAGCAGTTCTTC.

The rearrangement joins TRBV2 to TRBJ1-1; D uncertain. CDR1 and CDR2 from the germline V gene are SNHLY and FYNNEI. The CDR3 is made up of 13 amino acids. The V gene lost 4 bases and the J gene lost 2 bases, with 8 bases spanning the gap. The CDR3 region is CASSVGENTEAFF. The CDR3 nucleotides are TGTGCCAGCAGTGTGGGAGAAAACACTGAAGCTTTCTTT.

This chain joins TRBV7-9 and TRBJ2-7; 9 bases map to TRBD2. Germline V CDR1 and CDR2: SEHNR, FQNEAQ (reference sequence). The CDR3 totals 14 residues. V shed 3 bases, J shed 6 bases, and the junction held 6 bases outside the gene matches. The CDR3 nucleotides read TGTGCCAGCAGCTTCGGCGGGAGGGGGCCCGAGCAGTACTTC. Protein product: CASSFGGRGPEQYF.

The V call is TRBV9, the J call TRBJ2-7, with D possibly TRBD1 on 6 matching bases. The germline V gene encodes CDR1 SGDLS and CDR2 YYNGEE. The length of the CDR3 is 15 residues. V shed 2 bases and J shed 7 bases, with 19 bases lying between them. The CDR3 nucleotides read TGTGCCAGCAGCGTTGGTACAGGGACCTTGGGGGAGCAGTACTTC. Amino acids: CASSVGTGTLGEQYF.

This clone has just one count. The chain employs TRBV28 and TRBJ1-2, with unresolved D. The CDR3 covers 15 residues. The ends were cut back, 2 bases at V and 5 bases at J, with 15 bases in the middle. Germline V gives CDR1 MDHEN, CDR2 SYDVKM. The CDR3 region is CASSLGRQFGYGYTF. The CDR3 DNA reads as TGTGCCAGCAGTTTAGGTCGGCAGTTCGGGTATGGCTACACCTTC.

This clone was recorded once. The rearrangement uses TRBV4-1 and TRBJ2-1, with a possible D match to TRBD2 (6 bases). V was shortened by 4 bases and J by 9 bases, with 7 bases between the two germline ends. The CDR3 has 11 amino acids. The germline V gene has CDR1 MGHRA and CDR2 YSYEKL. As DNA, the CDR3 is TGCGCCAGCAGCCTCGGGAGTGAGCAGTTCTTC. It yields the protein CASSLGSEQFF.

This clone has just a few counts. The chain is built from TRBV6-5 and TRBJ1-1; D might be TRBD1 (5 bases). Germline CDR1 MNHEY, CDR2 SVGAGI. The CDR3 length is 13 residues. V lost 6 bases and J lost 0, with 8 bases in between. The CDR3 is CASSATVNTEAFF. The CDR3 nucleotides read TGTGCCAGCAGCGCGACAGTGAACACTGAAGCTTTCTTT.

This sequence joins TRBV4-1 and TRBJ2-1; 10 positions agree with TRBD1. V was pared by 2 bases and J by 2 bases, with 3 bases of the junction left unmatched. The CDR3 runs to 16 residues. CDR1 and CDR2 from the germline V gene are MGHRA and YSYEKL. Written as DNA, the CDR3 is TGCGCCAGCAGCCAACCTGACAGGGGGCCCTACAATGAGCAGTTCTTC. Its translation is CASSQPDRGPYNEQFF.

The chain employs TRBV7-8 and TRBJ2-7, with D perhaps TRBD2 (7 bases). The CDR3 has 14 amino acids. CDR1 is SGHVS and CDR2 is FQNEAQ in the germline V gene. With 1 base removed from V and 4 bases from J, the gap between germline ends came to 11 bases. This CDR3 is CASSLEGGGYEQYF. CDR3 bases: TGTGCCAGCAGCTTAGAGGGGGGGGGTTACGAGCAGTACTTC.

The V and J genes are TRBV9 and TRBJ2-7; TRBD2 agrees at 7 bases. The CDR3 totals 16 residues. The germline gives CDR1 SGDLS, CDR2 YYNGEE. The V gene end was trimmed by 2 bases and the J gene end by 4 bases; junction bases not matched to a gene: 12. CDR3 region: CASSVGSGRSGYEQYF. In DNA, the CDR3 is TGTGCCAGCAGCGTGGGGTCCGGGAGGTCAGGGTACGAGCAGTACTTC.

The gene calls are TRBV4-3 and TRBJ1-1; 7 bases are a match to TRBD1. Looked up from germline, CDR1 is LGHNA and CDR2 is YSLEER. Trimming at V came to 2 bases and at J to 2 bases, leaving 5 bases not matched to a gene. The CDR3 contains 15 residues. This chain's CDR3 is CASSQTTGTNTEAFF. The DNA for the CDR3 is TGCGCCAGCAGCCAAACGACAGGGACCAACACTGAAGCTTTCTTT.

This chain uses TRBV7-2 with TRBJ1-4, with D possibly matching TRBD1 (5 bases). V was clipped by 5 bases and J by 8 bases, with 18 bases between them. In germline, CDR1 is SGHTA, CDR2 FQGNSA. This CDR3 has 15 amino acids. In nucleotides, the CDR3 is TGTGCCAGCAGCCTAACCTCGGGGGATGGGGAAAAACTGTTTTTT. This sequence encodes CASSLTSGDGEKLFF.

The chain uses TRBV28 and TRBJ1-2; TRBD1 aligns across 7 bases. The V and J ends lost 8 bases and 6 bases, in that order; junction bases with no gene match: 6. Germline V lookup: CDR1 MDHEN, CDR2 SYDVKM. This CDR3 is 12 amino acids long. Here the CDR3 DNA reads TGTGCCAGCCTAAGGGGGCAAGATGGCTACACCTTC. Its translation is CASLRGQDGYTF.